This is a list of T cell receptor beta chains from one sample in a study of blood T cell repertoires in COVID-19. TCRdb keeps only in-frame clones here, not all; method: immunoSEQ multiplex PCR. This repertoire shows under 250,000 clones, approximately 82% found once; its top ten account for 9.5% to 10%. Sequencing was carried out using peripheral blood. These receptors were obtained from a man aged 45-65 years with active or convalescent COVID-19. Both conserved end residues are part of each CDR3.

TRBV5-1,TRBJ1-1,CASSFFDSNTEAFF
TRBV2,TRBJ2-1,CAGKGSGGASEQFF
TRBV5-1,TRBJ1-2,CASSLSGAQWVPNYGYTF
TRBV2,TRBJ1-2,CASNDRAYGYTF
TRBV15,TRBJ2-3,CATSRDLQATDTQYF
TRBV2,TRBJ1-2,CASRIQGGGYTF
TRBV29-1,TRBJ2-6,CSALGAGANVLTF
TRBV30,TRBJ2-7,CAWSEIRDRGPYEQYF
TRBV7-7,TRBJ2-3,CASSPWTSGGAGDTQYF
TRBV2,TRBJ2-3,CASSPYGGRAGTDTQYF
TRBV5-1,TRBJ1-1,CASSLGTGDTEAFF
TRBV7-9,TRBJ2-7,CASSLGTAAGYEQYF
TRBV5-1,TRBJ2-5,CASSSSAGPQETQYF
TRBV30,TRBJ1-4,CAWTPLGEGNEKLFF
TRBV5-1,TRBJ2-7,CASSLQGPSGSYEQYF
TRBV6-5,TRBJ2-1,CASSPWERRNEQFF
TRBV7-8,TRBJ1-4,CASSERVATNEKLFF
TRBV2,TRBJ1-6,CASSDWGQTPLHF
TRBV5-4,TRBJ2-1,CASSSATSGGVLYNEQFF
TRBV4-1,TRBJ2-2,CASSRSGTGATGELFF